The 9 T cell receptor beta chains below all came from one sample that was sequenced in a study of T cells expressing NK-cell markers. TCRdb reprocessed the 5' RACE reads, with one entry per CDR3 protein and no DNA. The table for this sample gives some 460,000 distinct CDR3 sequences. Input material: blood T cells: a sorted CD56 or NKG2C T cell subset, CD4+ or CD8+ T cells, or bulk PBMC T cells (not recorded which). These receptors all come from a woman in her forties or fifties in good health.

The chain is built from TRBV3-1 and TRBJ2-1; TCRdb proposes TRBD1, but this gene call is untestable without DNA. Germline-derived CDR1 and CDR2 are LGHDT and YNNKEL (reference sequence). The CDR3 extends over 13 amino acids. The CDR3 sequence: CASSPGERNEQFF.

This chain links TRBV6-6 with TRBJ2-3; as DNA is missing, the TRBD2 call by TCRdb cannot be tested. There are 17 residues in the CDR3. From germline, CDR1 is MNHNY and CDR2 SVGAGI (reference sequence). CDR3 sequence reads: CASSSSRTSGSGDTQYF.

The CDR3 region is CASTIYAGGGSEQFF. The J gene is TRBJ2-1, the V gene TRBV6-2 or TRBV6-3; with no DNA, the TCRdb D assignment of TRBD2 cannot be verified. CDR3 length: 15 residues. Germline assignment: CDR1 MNHEY and CDR2 SVGEGT.

The CDR3 protein is CASSPSGRAVEQFF. The J gene is TRBJ2-1, the V gene TRBV11-2; with no DNA, the TCRdb D assignment of TRBD2 cannot be verified. CDR1 SGHAT and CDR2 FQNNGV come from the germline V gene. The CDR3 consists of 14 residues.

The chain uses TRBV11-3 and TRBJ2-7. CDR1 and CDR2 (germline): SGHNT, YENEEA. This CDR3 has 14 amino acids. This chain's CDR3 is CASSPAGSTYEQYF.

This sequence joins TRBV20-1 and TRBJ2-7; the TCRdb D gene call, TRBD1, has no DNA to confirm it. Germline values: CDR1 DFQATT, CDR2 SNEGSKA (reference sequence). The CDR3 sequence is 12 residues long. The CDR3 spells CSAGRGSYEQYF.

The rearrangement joins TRBV20-1 to TRBJ2-3; TCRdb's D gene call, TRBD1, goes unchecked for lack of DNA. Germline V gene data show CDR1 as DFQATT and CDR2 as SNEGSKA (reference sequence). The length of the CDR3 is 12 residues. The CDR3 spells CSAPSRGDTQYF.

The chain combines TRBV10-3 with TRBJ2-1; TCRdb picks TRBD2, but there is no DNA to check that call. The germline CDR1 and CDR2 sequences are ENHRY and SYGVKD. The CDR3 is 15 residues long. This CDR3 is CAISETSGSNHEQFF.

This chain links TRBV29-1 with TRBJ2-1; the TCRdb D gene call, TRBD2, has no DNA to confirm it. This CDR3 comprises 13 residues. In germline, CDR1 is SQVTM, CDR2 ANQGSEA. CDR3 amino acids: CSVMASGNNEQFF.